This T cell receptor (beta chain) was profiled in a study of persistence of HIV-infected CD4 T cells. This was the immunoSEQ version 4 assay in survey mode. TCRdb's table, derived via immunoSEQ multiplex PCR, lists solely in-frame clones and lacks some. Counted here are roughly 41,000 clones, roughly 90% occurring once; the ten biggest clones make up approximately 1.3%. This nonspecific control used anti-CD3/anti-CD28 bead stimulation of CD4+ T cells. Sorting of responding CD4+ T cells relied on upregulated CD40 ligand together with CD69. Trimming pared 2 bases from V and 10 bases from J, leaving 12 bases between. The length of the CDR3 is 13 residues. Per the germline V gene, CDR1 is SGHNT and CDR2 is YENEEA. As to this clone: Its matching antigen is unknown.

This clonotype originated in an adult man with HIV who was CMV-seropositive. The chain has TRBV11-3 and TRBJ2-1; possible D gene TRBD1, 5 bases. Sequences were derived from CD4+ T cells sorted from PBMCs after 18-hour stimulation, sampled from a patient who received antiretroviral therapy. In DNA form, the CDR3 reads TGTGCCAGCAGCTTAAGGGGCTGGGGAGAGCAGTTCTTC. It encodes CASSLRGWGEQFF.